This TCR beta chain was captured in a study of shared clonotypes between healthy human individuals. Replicate sorted-subset PCRs were loaded with around 220 ng DNA, 30,000 to 35,000 T cell genomes. Only in-frame clones appear in the TCRdb table, and some are missing; sequencing was by immunoSEQ multiplex PCR. The data show 2 million to 2.5 million clones, roughly 90% seen once. CDR1 and CDR2 (germline): LGHNA, YNFKEQ. The CDR3 spans 13 residues. V lost 4 bases and J 1 base, leaving 7 bases between the germline ends. This TCR was sampled from a man aged 18 to 29 in good health. Some clones in this sample may be carry-over from other donors' samples. Sequenced material: naive CD4+ T cells from PBMCs. Subset in this sample: CD45RA+ positively selected. The rearrangement uses TRBV4-2 and TRBJ2-5; D unresolved. In nucleotides, the CDR3 is TGTGCCAGCAGCCTTCGACGCCAAGAGACCCAGTACTTC. Amino acid sequence: CASSLRRQETQYF.